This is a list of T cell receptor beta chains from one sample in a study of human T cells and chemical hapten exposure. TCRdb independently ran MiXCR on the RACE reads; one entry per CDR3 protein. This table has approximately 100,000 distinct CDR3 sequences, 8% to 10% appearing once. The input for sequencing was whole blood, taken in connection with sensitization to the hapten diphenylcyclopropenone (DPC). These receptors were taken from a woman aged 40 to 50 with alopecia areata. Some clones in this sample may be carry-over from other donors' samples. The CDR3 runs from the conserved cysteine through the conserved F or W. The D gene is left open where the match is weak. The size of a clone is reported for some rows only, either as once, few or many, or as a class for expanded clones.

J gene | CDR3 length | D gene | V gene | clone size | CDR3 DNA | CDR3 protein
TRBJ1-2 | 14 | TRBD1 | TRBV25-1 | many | TGTGCCAGCAGTGAATCACAGGGGGCTTATGGCTACACCTTC | CASSESQGAYGYTF
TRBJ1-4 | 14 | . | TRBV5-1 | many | TGCGCCAGCAGCCACAGGGACCCTAATGAAAAACTGTTTTTT | CASSHRDPNEKLFF
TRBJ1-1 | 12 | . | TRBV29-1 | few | TGCAGCGTAGGTCGGGTCAACACTGAAGCTTTCTTT | CSVGRVNTEAFF
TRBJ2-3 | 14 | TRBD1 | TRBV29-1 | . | TGCAGCGTTGTAGGGTCAGGGGGCCTAGATACGCAGTATTTT | CSVVGSGGLDTQYF
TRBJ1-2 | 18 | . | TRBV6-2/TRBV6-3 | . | TGTGCCAGCAGTTACCCTACGATTCGGAGGGCCCTATCTCATGGCTACACCTTC | CASSYPTIRRALSHGYTF
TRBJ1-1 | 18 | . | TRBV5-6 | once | TGTGCCAGCAGCAAAACGCCTGGGTGGTATTTTTCAGACACTGAAGCTATCTTT | CASSKTPGWYFSDTEAIF
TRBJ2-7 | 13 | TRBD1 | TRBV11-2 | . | TGTGCCAGCAGCCCAGGACAGGGATACGAGCAGTACTTC | CASSPGQGYEQYF
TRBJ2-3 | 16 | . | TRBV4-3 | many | TGCGCCAGCAGCCAAGATTGGACAGTGGCCCTAGATACGCAGTATTTT | CASSQDWTVALDTQYF
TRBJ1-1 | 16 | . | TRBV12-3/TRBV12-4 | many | TGTGCCAGCAGTTTGGAATGTAAAGTTACGGCGACTGAAGCTTTCTTT | CASSLECKVTATEAFF
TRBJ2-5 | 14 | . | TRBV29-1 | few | TGCAGCGTTCTTGGATGGGTAGGGGGAGAGACCCAGTACTTC | CSVLGWVGGETQYF
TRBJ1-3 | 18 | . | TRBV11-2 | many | TGTGCCAGCAGCTTAGAGCCCCCCGGCGCACGCTCTGGAAACACCATATATTTT | CASSLEPPGARSGNTIYF
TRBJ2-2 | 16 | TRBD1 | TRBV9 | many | TGTGCCAGCAGCGTAGGGGGGACAGGTCACACCGGGGAGCTGTTTTTT | CASSVGGTGHTGELFF